These 30 T cell receptor beta chains were sequenced from one sample in a study. TCRdb analysed the 5' RACE reads with MiXCR anew, one entry per CDR3 protein. The sample yields around 8,000 distinct CDR3 sequences, 35% to 45% seen once. Sequenced material: tumor-infiltrating memory CD4+ T cells sorted from the breast tumor. Subset of the sample: memory CD4+ T cells, CD4+CD45RO+CD25-. Source of these receptors: a female donor with breast cancer.

Notes on this clonotype: A junction end diverges from the germline sequence, so it may reflect a read error. The chain carries TRBV6-6 and TRBJ1-5, with a possible D match to TRBD1 (5 bases). CDR1 is MNHNY, CDR2 SVGAGI, per germline (reference sequence). There are 15 residues in the CDR3. CDR3 nucleotide sequence: TGTGCCAGCAGTTACTGGCCAGGGAGCAACCAGCCCCAGCATTTT. Translating gives CASSYWPGSNQPQHF.

The chain employs TRBV20-1 and TRBJ1-5; D call uncertain. Germline V CDR1 and CDR2: DFQATT, SNEGSKA (reference sequence). V was trimmed by 0 bases and J by 0 bases, leaving 15 bases between them. The CDR3 covers 17 residues. Here the CDR3 reads CSARDKAVKYSNQPQHF. The CDR3 bases are TGCAGTGCTAGAGATAAGGCAGTGAAATATAGCAATCAGCCCCAGCATTTT.

Sample share makes this clonotype medium-sized (0.01 to 0.1%). This chain connects TRBV5-1 to TRBJ2-3, with 7 bases that match TRBD1. Germline V gene sequence: CDR1 SGHRS, CDR2 YFSETQ. This CDR3 has 15 amino acids. V lost 4 bases and J lost 3; bases outside the gene matches: 8. The CDR3 bases are TGCGCCAGCAGCACGACAGGGTTCGGGACAGATACGCAGTATTTT. This translates into CASSTTGFGTDTQYF. Full variable domain (missing parts from reference TRBV5-1 and TRBJ2-3): KAGVTQTPRYLIKTRGQQVTLSCSPISGHRSVSWYQQTPGQGLQFLFEYFSETQRNKGNFPGRFSGRQFSNSRSEMNVSTLELGDSALYLCASSTTGFGTDTQYFGPGTRLTVL.

This clonotype occurred many times. The J gene is TRBJ2-5, the V gene TRBV6-5; D remains unclear. The germline V gene encodes CDR1 MNHEY and CDR2 SVGAGI. Trimming took off 2 bases at V and 3 bases at J, with 19 bases between the two ends. CDR3 size: 17 residues. The CDR3 protein is CASSYLKSVTGKETQYF. CDR3 in DNA: TGTGCCAGCAGTTACCTCAAATCCGTTACGGGCAAAGAGACCCAGTACTTC.

This clonotype appeared once. The chain is built from TRBV4-1 and TRBJ1-1; D is uncertain. The germline V gene encodes CDR1 MGHRA and CDR2 YSYEKL. The CDR3 has 13 residues. The germline V and J ends were trimmed by 3 bases and 1 base, with 6 bases remaining between them. The CDR3 nucleotides read TGCGCCAGCAGCCAGACGGAGAACACTGAAGCTTTCTTT. Protein sequence: CASSQTENTEAFF.

The J gene is TRBJ1-5, the V gene TRBV6-5; tentatively, D is TRBD1 (5 bases). CDR3 length equals 13 residues. Germline CDR1 MNHEY, CDR2 SVGAGI. V shed 5 bases and J shed 15 bases, with 20 bases lying between them. CDR3 sequence reads: CASSPSSYGAPHF. DNA for the CDR3: TGTGCCAGCAGTCCCTCGTCGTACGGGGCCCCGCATTTT.

This clonotype is medium-sized by share. This chain links TRBV2 with TRBJ1-4, with a weak D call TRBD1 (5 bases). The CDR3 extends over 13 amino acids. V lost 3 bases to trimming and J lost 4 bases, with 6 bases between them. Germline values: CDR1 SNHLY, CDR2 FYNNEI. CDR3 region: CASSEDINEKLFF. The CDR3 coding sequence is TGTGCCAGCAGTGAGGACATTAATGAAAAACTGTTTTTT.

This clonotype was seen more than once but under ten times. The chain has TRBV4-2 and TRBJ2-1; TRBD2 matches at 8 bases. CDR3 length equals 17 residues. Losses at the gene ends were 0 bases for V and 7 bases for J; bases not matched to a gene: 11. Looked up from germline, CDR1 is LGHNA and CDR2 is YNFKEQ. The CDR3 is CASSQDRRREAKNEQFF. The CDR3 DNA sequence: TGTGCCAGCAGCCAAGATCGGAGGCGGGAGGCCAAGAATGAGCAGTTCTTC.

As to this clonotype: The conserved phenylalanine or tryptophan is not found at the CDR3 terminus, so this likely reflects a read error. V and J are TRBV20-1 and TRBJ2-3; 8 positions agree with TRBD2. The CDR3 sequence is 16 residues long. CDR1 is DFQATT, CDR2 SNEGSKA, per germline (reference sequence). Trimming at V came to 4 bases and at J to 0 bases, leaving 9 bases not matched to a gene. Written as DNA, the CDR3 is TGCAGTGCTAAAGGGACTAGTGGGTTTAGCACAGATACGCAGTATCTT. Translating gives CSAKGTSGFSTDTQYL.

V is TRBV4-1 and J is TRBJ2-1; D is possibly TRBD1 (6 bases). Germline CDR1 reads MGHRA; CDR2 reads YSYEKL. V lost 4 bases and J lost 6, with 19 bases in between. CDR3 length equals 16 residues. CDR3 protein: CASSLGTSFVGNEQFF. CDR3 coding DNA: TGCGCCAGCAGCCTCGGGACAAGCTTTGTAGGCAATGAGCAGTTCTTC.

Within the sample, this clonotype is large. J is TRBJ2-7 and V is TRBV5-1, with D tentatively TRBD1 or TRBD2 (5 bases each). The CDR3 length is 15 residues. With 0 bases removed from V and 0 bases from J, the gap between germline ends came to 10 bases. Germline lookup yields CDR1 SGHRS and CDR2 YFSETQ. The CDR3: CASSLDPGSSYEQYF. CDR3 bases: TGCGCCAGCAGCTTGGATCCAGGGAGCTCCTACGAGCAGTACTTC. The entire variable domain, with the rest obtained from reference TRBV5-1 and TRBJ2-7, is as follows: KAGVTQTPRYLIKTRGQQVTLSCSPISGHRSVSWYQQTPGQGLQFLFEYFSETQRNKGNFPGRFSGRQFSNSRSEMNVSTLELGDSALYLCASSLDPGSSYEQYFGPGTRLTVT.

The DNA for the CDR3 is TGCGCCAGCAGGGAGTCAGGGCTTTATGGCTACACCTTC. It yields the protein CASRESGLYGYTF. The chain links TRBV5-1 to TRBJ1-2; D might be TRBD1 (5 bases). The length of the CDR3 is 13 residues. Trimming shortened V by 5 bases and J by 5 bases, and 13 bases separated the two germline ends. CDR1 and CDR2 (germline): SGHRS, YFSETQ. The whole variable domain, filled in from reference TRBV5-1 and TRBJ1-2, reads KAGVTQTPRYLIKTRGQQVTLSCSPISGHRSVSWYQQTPGQGLQFLFEYFSETQRNKGNFPGRFSGRQFSNSRSEMNVSTLELGDSALYLCASRESGLYGYTFGSGTRLTVV.

This sequence joins TRBV19 and TRBJ2-7; D unclear. The germline V and J ends were trimmed by 4 bases and 2 bases, with 3 bases remaining between them. Germline V lookup: CDR1 LNHDA, CDR2 SQIVND (reference sequence). The CDR3 covers 11 residues. CDR3 nucleotide sequence: TGTGCCAGTAGTACCCCCTACGAGCAGTACTTC. This encodes CASSTPYEQYF.

This rearrangement joins TRBV20-1 to TRBJ2-1; D is unclear. Germline CDR1 and CDR2: DFQATT and SNEGSKA (reference sequence). CDR3 length equals 14 residues. V lost 1 base, J lost 2 bases, and 9 bases lay in between. CDR3 coding DNA: TGCAGTGCTAGAGCGACTGGGCCCTACAATGAGCAGTTCTTC. Its translation is CSARATGPYNEQFF.

The sample holds a few counts of this clonotype. A much larger clone lies a single base off, so this may be a read error. This chain uses TRBV19 with TRBJ2-7; D ambiguous. Germline V gene sequence: CDR1 LNHDA, CDR2 SQIVND (reference sequence). This CDR3 is built from 14 residues. This CDR3 is CAGSSSFSDYEQYF. The CDR3 nucleotides are TGTGCCGGTAGTAGCTCGTTTTCGGACTACGAGCAGTACTTC.

As concerns this clonotype: Mismatch with germline at one junction end may stem from a read error. The chain is built from TRBV4-1 and TRBJ2-1, with 11 bases that match TRBD1. Germline loops: CDR1 MGHRA, CDR2 YSYEKL. The length of the CDR3 is 13 residues. The CDR3 DNA reads TGCGCCAGTAGAGGGACAGGGGGGGACGAGCAGTCCTTC. Translation gives CASRGTGGDEQSF.

This clonotype has only a few counts. The chain combines TRBV28 with TRBJ1-5; tentatively, D is TRBD1 (6 bases). Germline values: CDR1 MDHEN, CDR2 SYDVKM. Trimming shortened V by 8 bases and J by 1 base, and 12 bases separated the two germline ends. The CDR3 has 14 amino acids. This chain's CDR3 is CASVGHLSNQPQHF. The CDR3 DNA is TGTGCCAGCGTGGGACATTTGAGCAATCAGCCCCAGCATTTT.

This clonotype is medium-sized. The chain recombines TRBV7-9 with TRBJ2-5; 8 bases line up with TRBD2. CDR1 is SEHNR and CDR2 is FQNEAQ in the germline V gene (reference sequence). Germline trimming cut 4 bases from V and 5 bases from J; bases unmatched to any gene: 6. The CDR3 covers 14 residues. As DNA, the CDR3 is TGTGCCAGCAGCTCGTCGGGGGGGCGTGAGACCCAGTACTTC. It translates to CASSSSGGRETQYF.

This clonotype has only a few counts. V is TRBV5-1 and J is TRBJ1-3; D is perhaps TRBD1 (5 bases). The V gene's germline CDR1 is SGHRS and CDR2 YFSETQ. V dropped 5 bases and J dropped 3 bases, with 18 bases sitting between them. CDR3 length: 16 residues. CDR3 sequence: CASSRDAGRNGNTIYF. In nucleotides, the CDR3 is TGCGCCAGCAGTCGGGACGCCGGAAGGAATGGAAACACCATATATTTT.

The rearrangement uses TRBV7-8 and TRBJ2-7, with D perhaps TRBD1 (5 bases). This CDR3 has 14 residues. The V gene's germline CDR1 is SGHVS and CDR2 FQNEAQ. Trimming took off 4 bases at V and 2 bases at J, with 12 bases between the two ends. The chain's CDR3 is CASSSLPGTYEQYF. The CDR3 DNA reads as TGTGCCAGCAGCTCCCTACCAGGGACCTACGAGCAGTACTTC.

By frequency in the sample, this clonotype is medium-sized. The chain joins TRBV6-6 to TRBJ2-3; D not resolved. CDR1 and CDR2 from the germline V gene are MNHNY and SVGAGI (reference sequence). Trimming removed 7 bases from V and 2 bases from J, with 16 bases in between. This CDR3 has 15 amino acids. This chain's CDR3 is CASTPTGGFTDTQYF. For the CDR3, the DNA is TGTGCCAGCACTCCGACTGGCGGTTTCACAGATACGCAGTATTTT.

The chain links TRBV7-6 to TRBJ2-1; TRBD1 aligns across 9 bases. This CDR3 region has 16 residues. Trimming at V came to 6 bases and at J to 5 bases, leaving 11 bases not matched to a gene. Germline V lookup: CDR1 SGHVS, CDR2 FNYEAQ. For the CDR3, the DNA is TGTGCCAGCAGTTCGCGACCGGGACAGGGCAACAATGAGCAGTTCTTC. Protein product: CASSSRPGQGNNEQFF.

Relative to its sample, this clonotype is large. V is TRBV20-1 and J is TRBJ2-3; TRBD1 might be the D (5 bases). This CDR3 has 15 residues. Germline V gene lookup returns CDR1 DFQATT and CDR2 SNEGSKA (reference sequence). The V end was cut by 2 bases, the J end by 11 bases, with 23 bases between. The CDR3 region is CSARQGRVPAGGQYF. The CDR3 region has the DNA TGCAGTGCTAGACAAGGCAGGGTGCCCGCCGGCGGGCAGTATTTT.

This clonotype was seen a few times. The rearrangement joins TRBV7-9 to TRBJ2-5; 7 bases agree with TRBD1. This CDR3 spans 14 amino acids. The ends lost 5 bases at V and 2 bases at J; junction bases unmatched: 5. CDR1 SEHNR and CDR2 FQNEAQ come from the germline V gene (reference sequence). The CDR3, as DNA: TGTGCCAGCAGCCTGGGACAGCAACAAGAGACCCAGTACTTC. This codes for CASSLGQQQETQYF.

This clonotype counts as medium-sized. The genes are TRBV6-2 or TRBV6-3 and TRBJ1-1; no clear D gene. This CDR3 spans 15 amino acids. Trimming took off 0 bases at V and 1 base at J, with 9 bases between the two ends. Germline V lookup: CDR1 MNHEY, CDR2 SVGEGT. As DNA, the CDR3 is TGTGCCAGCAGTTACTCTTGGCGGAGGAACACTGAAGCTTTCTTT. Protein product: CASSYSWRRNTEAFF.

V gene TRBV4-1 combines with J gene TRBJ2-7; D tentatively fits TRBD1 or TRBD2 (5 bases each). The CDR3 is 15 amino acids. The V end lost 4 bases, the J end lost 2 bases, and 15 bases lay between the germline ends. CDR1 is MGHRA, CDR2 YSYEKL, per germline. The CDR3 is CASSPGQGGPYEQYF. CDR3 DNA: TGCGCCAGCAGCCCGGGGCAGGGTGGTCCCTACGAGCAGTACTTC.

In this sample, this clonotype turned up many times. V and J are TRBV5-1 and TRBJ2-5; TRBD2 agrees at 12 bases. Looked up from germline, CDR1 is SGHRS and CDR2 is YFSETQ. V lost 1 base, J lost 5 bases, and 6 bases stayed unmatched. CDR3 length: 16 residues. CDR3 DNA sequence: TGCGCCAGCAGCTTGTTGCCTAGCGGGGGGGCGGAGACCCAGTACTTC. Residues: CASSLLPSGGAETQYF.

The chain recombines TRBV20-1 with TRBJ2-1, with no clear D. The CDR3 runs to 14 residues. CDR1 and CDR2 from the germline V gene are DFQATT and SNEGSKA (reference sequence). Between the trimmed V and J ends, which lost 4 bases and 0 bases, there was a span of 10 bases. The chain's CDR3 is CSATPLGSYNEQFF. CDR3 sequence (DNA): TGCAGTGCTACTCCGCTTGGCTCCTACAATGAGCAGTTCTTC.

The sample holds a few counts of this clonotype. The chain is built from TRBV5-1 and TRBJ2-1, with D maybe TRBD2 (6 bases). V shed 5 bases and J shed 0 bases, with 12 bases lying between them. The CDR3 has 15 residues. CDR1 is SGHRS and CDR2 is YFSETQ in the germline V gene. The CDR3: CASSPGGSSYNEQFF. The CDR3 DNA is TGCGCCAGCAGTCCCGGGGGTAGCTCCTACAATGAGCAGTTCTTC. Combining the CDR3 with reference TRBV5-1 and TRBJ2-1 gives the whole variable domain KAGVTQTPRYLIKTRGQQVTLSCSPISGHRSVSWYQQTPGQGLQFLFEYFSETQRNKGNFPGRFSGRQFSNSRSEMNVSTLELGDSALYLCASSPGGSSYNEQFFGPGTRLTVL.

The genes are TRBV20-1 and TRBJ1-5; 8 bases agree with TRBD1. J lost 6 bases, V lost 3 bases, and 10 bases had no gene match. The CDR3 is 15 amino acids. Germline V gene lookup returns CDR1 DFQATT and CDR2 SNEGSKA (reference sequence). CDR3 nucleotide sequence: TGCAGTGCTAGCCCCACAGGGGGGGTGGGTCAGCCCCAGCATTTT. Residues: CSASPTGGVGQPQHF.